Listed here are 29 T cell receptor beta chains from one sample, sequenced in a study of T-cell reconstitution after alpha-beta-depleted transplantation in children. It was with unique molecular identifiers that the TCRbeta library was prepared. One entry per CDR3 protein results from TCRdb running MiXCR on the PCR reads. The table includes approximately 210,000 distinct CDR3 sequences, approximately 17% detected once. This specimen consisted of PBMCs, mostly from graft donor cells, obtained 360 days after TCRalphabeta/CD19-depleted stem cell transplant. The receptors come from a male patient aged 2 to 9 who had a stem cell transplant for acute lymphoblastic leukemia, so the T cells may come from the graft donor.

This clonotype was detected a few times. The chain has TRBV5-1 and TRBJ2-2; a weak D match, TRBD1 (6 bases). The CDR3 is 15 amino acids. The ends were cut back, 5 bases at V and 5 bases at J, with 16 bases in the middle. The germline CDR1 and CDR2 sequences are SGHRS and YFSETQ. As DNA, the CDR3 is TGCGCCAGCAGAGGATCAGGGGAAAGGACCGGGGAGCTGTTTTTT. Protein product: CASRGSGERTGELFF.

This clonotype was recorded a few times. The chain has TRBV12-3 or TRBV12-4 and TRBJ2-7; D is perhaps TRBD1 (5 bases). Trimming cost V 5 bases and J 6 bases, with 11 bases left between them. This CDR3 spans 12 amino acids. CDR3 amino acids: CASSKQGPEQYF. The DNA for the CDR3 is TGTGCCAGCAGTAAGCAGGGTCCCGAGCAGTACTTC.

This chain uses TRBV6-1 with TRBJ1-5; 9 nucleotides line up with TRBD1. Germline lookup yields CDR1 MNHNS and CDR2 SASEGT. The CDR3 covers 17 residues. J lost 5 bases, V lost 5 bases, and 13 bases had no gene match. For the CDR3, the DNA is TGTGCCAGCAGTCGCTACAACAGGGGGCGCGAGGATCAGCCCCAGCATTTT. This translates into CASSRYNRGREDQPQHF.

This clonotype was counted between two and nine times. The chain uses TRBV24-1 and TRBJ2-1, with no clear D. V lost 4 bases, J lost 8 bases, and 11 bases lay in between. CDR3 size: 13 residues. Germline CDR1 reads KGHDR; CDR2 reads SFDVKD. Here the CDR3 DNA reads TGTGCCACCAGTGACCCCGAGATGGATGAGCAGTTCTTC. As protein: CATSDPEMDEQFF.

V and J are TRBV29-1 and TRBJ2-2, with 7 bases identical to TRBD1. V was clipped by 6 bases and J by 6 bases; unmatched bases: 7. The CDR3 covers 13 residues. Germline V gene lookup returns CDR1 SQVTM and CDR2 ANQGSEA. The CDR3 is CSVGQFQAGELFF. DNA for the CDR3: TGCAGCGTGGGACAGTTTCAGGCCGGGGAGCTGTTTTTT.

This clonotype was seen a few times. The rearrangement joins TRBV20-1 to TRBJ1-1, with D maybe TRBD1 (5 bases). Germline V lookup: CDR1 DFQATT, CDR2 SNEGSKA (reference sequence). V shed 0 bases and J shed 1 base, with 12 bases lying between them. This CDR3 region has 15 residues. The CDR3 region has the DNA TGCAGTGCTAGAGACTACTGGCAGGGGAACACTGAAGCTTTCTTT. Amino acid sequence: CSARDYWQGNTEAFF.

The V call is TRBV27, the J call TRBJ2-4; D possibly uses TRBD1 or TRBD2 (5 bases each). Germline V gene data show CDR1 as MNHEY and CDR2 as SMNVEV (reference sequence). V lost 5 bases and J lost 9, with 20 bases in between. The CDR3 spans 15 residues. In DNA, the CDR3 is TGTGCCAGCAGTCCGCCGATCGGGACGGAAAGCATTCAGTACTTC. Translated: CASSPPIGTESIQYF.

The J gene is TRBJ2-7, the V gene TRBV27; 10 bases are a match to TRBD1. CDR1 is MNHEY, CDR2 SMNVEV, per germline (reference sequence). This CDR3 comprises 13 residues. Losses at the gene ends were 8 bases for V and 7 bases for J; bases not matched to a gene: 8. The CDR3 DNA reads TGTGCCAGCGTTAAGGGGACAGGGGAGGAGCAGTACTTC. Translation gives CASVKGTGEEQYF.

This clonotype has just a few counts. The gene calls are TRBV6-6 and TRBJ2-1; D may match TRBD1 or TRBD2 (5 bases each). The V gene's germline CDR1 is MNHNY and CDR2 SVGAGI (reference sequence). The CDR3 is 13 amino acids. The germline V and J ends were trimmed by 3 bases and 7 bases, with 10 bases remaining between them. The CDR3: CASSYGGLNEQFF. In nucleotides, the CDR3 is TGTGCCAGCAGTTATGGGGGATTGAATGAGCAGTTCTTC.

This clonotype was picked up a small number of times. The CDR3 sequence is CATSSSIADSYNEQFF. In DNA form, the CDR3 reads TGTGCCACCAGCAGCTCTATAGCGGACTCCTACAATGAGCAGTTCTTC. The rearrangement uses TRBV15 and TRBJ2-1, with D perhaps TRBD2 (6 bases). The CDR3 loop spans 16 amino acids. V was shortened by 3 bases and J by 0 bases, with 12 bases between the two germline ends. Germline assignment: CDR1 LNHNV and CDR2 YYDKDF (reference sequence).

This clonotype was found many times. The chain recombines TRBV12-3 or TRBV12-4 with TRBJ2-7; 10 bases align to TRBD1. CDR3 length: 15 amino acids. With 5 bases clipped from V and 4 bases from J, the junction kept 8 bases outside the gene matches. CDR3 protein: CASSDTTGGSYEQYF. CDR3 bases: TGTGCCAGCAGTGACACGACAGGGGGCTCTTACGAGCAGTACTTC.

J is TRBJ2-3 and V is TRBV27; 7 bases align to TRBD2. This CDR3 comprises 14 residues. CDR1 is MNHEY, CDR2 SMNVEV, per germline (reference sequence). V trimming: 5 bases; J trimming: 6 bases; junction bases outside the gene matches: 8. In nucleotides, the CDR3 is TGTGCCAGCAGTCCGATAGCGGGTGGGGATACGCAGTATTTT. It translates to CASSPIAGGDTQYF.

This clonotype has a handful of counts. This chain uses TRBV15 with TRBJ2-5; D unresolved. Trimming cost V 2 bases and J 4 bases, with 14 bases left between them. The CDR3 spans 15 residues. Germline V gene sequence: CDR1 LNHNV, CDR2 YYDKDF (reference sequence). The CDR3 nucleotides read TGTGCCACCAGCAGACCCCGCAGTCGGGCAGAGACCCAGTACTTC. Translating it yields CATSRPRSRAETQYF.

V and J are TRBV11-3 and TRBJ2-3; 11 nucleotides align to TRBD2. Germline V gives CDR1 SGHNT, CDR2 YENEEA. This CDR3 contains 16 residues. The V and J ends lost 5 bases and 1 base, in that order; junction bases with no gene match: 5. CDR3 DNA sequence: TGTGCCAGCAGCCGCCTGACTAGCGGGGGCACAGATACGCAGTATTTT. Amino acids: CASSRLTSGGTDTQYF. Supplemented by reference TRBV11-3 and TRBJ2-3, the full variable domain reads EAGVVQSPRYKIIEKKQPVAFWCNPISGHNTLYWYLQNLGQGPELLIRYENEEAVDDSQLPKDRFSAERLKGVDSTLKIQPAELGDSAVYLCASSRLTSGGTDTQYFGPGTRLTVL.

The chain joins TRBV7-2 to TRBJ1-5; TRBD1 might be the D (5 bases). This CDR3 contains 14 residues. Deletions cut 2 bases from V and 3 bases from J, with 8 bases between. Per germline, CDR1 SGHTA and CDR2 FQGNSA. CDR3 nucleotide sequence: TGTGCCAGCAGCTTAAGGGACCTCAATCAGCCCCAGCATTTT. Its translation: CASSLRDLNQPQHF.

The CDR3 loop is CSAATGVGNQPQHF. In DNA, the CDR3 is TGCAGCGCCGCAACAGGGGTAGGCAATCAGCCCCAGCATTTT. The chain has TRBV29-1 and TRBJ1-5; 7 nucleotides match TRBD1. Trimming removed 7 bases from V and 2 bases from J; junction bases left unmatched: 8. Germline CDR1 and CDR2: SQVTM and ANQGSEA. The CDR3 runs to 14 residues.

V is TRBV25-1 and J is TRBJ2-2, with 9 bases lining up with TRBD1. The CDR3 runs to 15 residues. Germline V gene sequence: CDR1 MGHDK, CDR2 SYGVNS. The junction had 11 bases not matched to a gene; V was cut back by 10 bases and J by 5 bases. This CDR3 reads CATTVDRGATGELFF. The CDR3 DNA reads TGTGCCACGACCGTGGACAGGGGAGCGACCGGGGAGCTGTTTTTT.

This clonotype occurred many times. The chain joins TRBV28 to TRBJ2-7, with a tentative D call TRBD2 (5 bases). The germline V and J ends were trimmed by 4 bases and 2 bases, with 21 bases remaining between them. CDR1 and CDR2 from the germline V gene are MDHEN and SYDVKM. The CDR3 is 17 residues long. CDR3 sequence reads: CASSSTDRRTVTYEQYF. The CDR3 coding sequence is TGTGCCAGCAGTTCAACGGACCGCCGGACTGTAACCTACGAGCAGTACTTC. The full variable domain, in which reference TRBV28 and TRBJ2-7 provide the parts outside the CDR3, is DVKVTQSSRYLVKRTGEKVFLECVQDMDHENMFWYRQDPGLGLRLIYFSYDVKMKEKGDIPEGYSVSREKKERFSLILESASTNQTSMYLCASSSTDRRTVTYEQYFGPGTRLTVT.

The V and J genes are TRBV5-6 and TRBJ2-3; TRBD1 or TRBD2 may be the D gene (6 bases each). The CDR3 runs 16 residues. V dropped 4 bases and J dropped 5 bases, with 20 bases sitting between them. Germline loops: CDR1 SGHDT, CDR2 YYEEEE. The CDR3 DNA reads as TGTGCCAGCAGCCGCGGGGTGCAGGGGCTGTTAGATACGCAGTATTTT. Its translation: CASSRGVQGLLDTQYF.

V usage is TRBV12-3 or TRBV12-4 and J usage is TRBJ2-1; 9 bases line up with TRBD1. Trimming cost V 5 bases and J 7 bases; bases outside gene matches: 30. This CDR3 is 22 amino acids long. The CDR3, as DNA: TGTGCCAGCAGTCTAAGGGCCGGGACAGGGTTGACCTTTTCCCCAACCCCGAATGAGCAGTTCTTC. It yields the protein CASSLRAGTGLTFSPTPNEQFF.

The sample holds many counts of this clonotype. This chain connects TRBV6-1 to TRBJ2-7; 7 nucleotides line up with TRBD2. There are 13 residues in the CDR3. V gave up 2 bases and J gave up 6 bases; unmatched junction bases: 4. The V gene's germline CDR1 is MNHNS and CDR2 SASEGT. The CDR3 spells CASSENTGGEQYF. The CDR3, as DNA: TGTGCCAGCAGTGAAAATACGGGGGGCGAGCAGTACTTC.

This clonotype appeared once. The chain recombines TRBV5-1 with TRBJ1-4; D possibly corresponds to TRBD1 (5 bases). V dropped 5 bases and J dropped 5 bases, with 13 bases sitting between them. CDR3 size: 14 residues. Per germline, CDR1 SGHRS and CDR2 YFSETQ. The CDR3 loop reads CASRAGQGNEKLFF. The CDR3 region has the DNA TGCGCCAGCAGAGCGGGGCAGGGAAATGAAAAACTGTTTTTT.

The rearrangement joins TRBV12-3 or TRBV12-4 to TRBJ2-2, with D possibly TRBD1 on 8 matching bases. The ends were cut back, 3 bases at V and 5 bases at J, with 22 bases in the middle. This CDR3 is 18 amino acids long. The CDR3 is CASSFSLSGQGGTGELFF. In DNA, the CDR3 is TGTGCCAGCAGTTTCTCCCTGTCCGGACAGGGAGGGACCGGGGAGCTGTTTTTT.

V is TRBV7-2 and J is TRBJ2-7; 10 positions match TRBD1. Germline CDR1 SGHTA, CDR2 FQGNSA. This CDR3 is 15 amino acids long. The V and J ends lost 3 bases and 2 bases, in that order; junction bases with no gene match: 4. CDR3 loop: CASSLRDRGPYEQYF. DNA of the CDR3: TGTGCCAGCAGCTTGCGGGACAGGGGTCCCTACGAGCAGTACTTC.

The rearrangement uses TRBV5-6 and TRBJ2-3; TRBD2 is a possible D gene (5 bases). V was clipped by 3 bases and J by 5 bases, with 16 bases between them. Germline CDR1 and CDR2: SGHDT and YYEEEE. There are 15 residues in the CDR3. The CDR3 DNA reads as TGTGCCAGCAGCTCGGGGATCGTGTCAGGAGATACGCAGTATTTT. This translates into CASSSGIVSGDTQYF.

This clonotype was seen more than once but under ten times. The chain uses TRBV20-1 and TRBJ2-7; D unresolved. Germline-derived CDR1 and CDR2 are DFQATT and SNEGSKA (reference sequence). V gave up 6 bases and J gave up 3 bases, with 9 bases separating them. This CDR3 contains 11 residues. CDR3 coding DNA: TGCAGTGCCCTCCTCATCTACGAGCAGTACTTC. Its translation is CSALLIYEQYF.

The genes are TRBV2 and TRBJ1-6; tentatively, D is TRBD1 (6 bases). The germline gives CDR1 SNHLY, CDR2 FYNNEI. The CDR3 totals 15 residues. The V gene lost 4 bases and the J gene lost 6 bases, with 13 bases spanning the gap. The CDR3 here is CASSVGTRLNSPLHF. CDR3 DNA: TGTGCCAGCAGTGTTGGGACAAGACTTAATTCACCCCTCCACTTT.

This clonotype was counted between two and nine times. The chain is built from TRBV6-1 and TRBJ1-2, with 8 bases fitting TRBD1. Germline V gene data show CDR1 as MNHNS and CDR2 as SASEGT. The CDR3 extends over 14 amino acids. Germline trimming cut 6 bases from V and 3 bases from J; bases unmatched to any gene: 6. The DNA for the CDR3 is TGTGCCAGCAGACGGGACAGGCTTGACTATGGCTACACCTTC. Its translation: CASRRDRLDYGYTF.

V gene TRBV18 combines with J gene TRBJ1-2; TRBD1 aligns across 9 bases. The ends lost 5 bases at V and 2 bases at J; junction bases unmatched: 3. Looked up from germline, CDR1 is KGHSH and CDR2 is LQKENI. There are 14 residues in the CDR3. CDR3 loop: CASSGTGLNYGYTF. In nucleotides, the CDR3 is TGTGCCAGCTCAGGGACAGGGTTGAACTATGGCTACACCTTC.